A single sample gave rise to the 2 T cell receptor beta chains below, sequenced in a study of quantifying T cell responses using KT2 cells. The overall study: RNA was reverse transcribed with TCR alpha and beta constant-region primers.

The cDNA 3' end received a ligated oligonucleotide with a UMI. An equimolar mix of RC1.1 and RC1.2 primed the beta chain across TRBC1 and TRBC2. TCRdb re-called the UMI-ligation and nested PCR reads with MiXCR, one entry per CDR3 protein. The profile shows about 32,000 distinct CDR3 sequences, more than 7% of them singletons. The sequencing sample was made of PBMCs spiked with cells of the T cell clone KT2. These receptors all stem from a human donor.

V and J are TRBV10-3 and TRBJ2-1; the D call may be TRBD1 or TRBD2 (6 bases each). This CDR3 has 15 amino acids. Germline CDR1 reads ENHRY; CDR2 reads SYGVKD. V was trimmed by 6 bases and J by 3 bases, leaving 15 bases between them. CDR3 in DNA: TGTGCCATCAGCCCCGGGGGCGTAAACTACAATGAGCAGTTCTTC. This sequence encodes CAISPGGVNYNEQFF.

The chain employs TRBV28 and TRBJ2-1; perhaps TRBD2 as D (5 bases). In germline, CDR1 is MDHEN, CDR2 SYDVKM. The CDR3 has 13 amino acids. Between the trimmed V and J ends, which lost 1 base and 9 bases, there was a span of 10 bases. The CDR3 loop reads CASSLLWRVEQFF. Here the CDR3 DNA reads TGTGCCAGCAGTTTATTATGGCGGGTTGAGCAGTTCTTC.